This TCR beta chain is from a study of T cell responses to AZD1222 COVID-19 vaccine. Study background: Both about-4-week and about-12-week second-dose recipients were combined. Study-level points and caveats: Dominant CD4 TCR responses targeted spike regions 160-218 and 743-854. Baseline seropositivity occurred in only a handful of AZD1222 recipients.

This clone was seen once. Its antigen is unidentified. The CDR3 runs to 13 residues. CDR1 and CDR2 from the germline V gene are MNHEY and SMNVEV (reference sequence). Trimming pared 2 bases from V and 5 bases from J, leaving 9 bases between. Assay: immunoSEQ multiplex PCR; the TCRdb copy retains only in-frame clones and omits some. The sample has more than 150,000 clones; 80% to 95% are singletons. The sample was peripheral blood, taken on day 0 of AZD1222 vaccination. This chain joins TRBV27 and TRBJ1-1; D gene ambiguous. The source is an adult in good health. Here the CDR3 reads CASSLPGSTEAFF. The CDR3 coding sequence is TGTGCCAGCAGTTTACCGGGGAGTACTGAAGCTTTCTTT.